Sequencing of this TCR beta chain was carried out in a study of radiotherapy plus CTLA-4 blockade in lung cancer. The study's findings and limits: Dynamics of early blood T cell clones, together with interferon-beta, were reportedly the best predictors of response. There was expansion of tumor-derived TCR clones in blood after radiotherapy plus ipilimumab.

CDR1 and CDR2 (germline): MGHRA, YSYEKL. This CDR3 is 15 amino acids long. V dropped 1 base and J dropped 8; count of bases not matched to a gene: 8. A single count supports this clone. Its matching antigen is unknown. Generated by immunoSEQ multiplex PCR, the TCRdb table keeps only in-frame clones and is missing some. The profile shows 45,000 or so clones, nearly 90% of them singletons. The clonotype was recovered from a human donor with non-small cell lung cancer whose response to radiotherapy plus ipilimumab could not be evaluated. V gene TRBV4-1 combines with J gene TRBJ2-1, with 7 bases matching TRBD1. The source was peripheral blood, collected from a patient treated with radiotherapy plus ipilimumab. The DNA of the CDR3 is TGCGCCAGCAGCCAAGGACAGGGTGGGGTCGATGAGCAGTTCTTC. Translation gives CASSQGQGGVDEQFF.